Sequencing of this T cell receptor (beta chain) was carried out in a study of OX40 agonist ivuxolimab in advanced cancers. Whole-study context: Patients got intravenous ivuxolimab at 0.01 to 10 mg/kg every 2 weeks. The dose-escalation cohort had hepatocellular carcinoma, melanoma, renal cell or head and neck cancer. Averaging approximately 60 years in age, with a range of about 20 to 90, the cohort was approximately 83% male.

Germline V gene lookup returns CDR1 LNHDA and CDR2 SQIVND (reference sequence). V shed 5 bases and J shed 3 bases, with 14 bases lying between them. The CDR3 sequence is 14 residues long. The assay was immunoSEQ multiplex PCR, and TCRdb's table has in-frame clones only and misses some. The sample records about 40,000 clones, approximately 88% being singletons. Enrollment shut out patients with autoimmune disease history or systemic immunosuppression. The sequenced sample was CD4+ or CD8+ T cells sorted from blood, obtained in a trial of the OX40 agonist ivuxolimab. The sequence came from an adult with an advanced solid tumor such as melanoma, head and neck, liver or kidney cancer. The chain carries TRBV19 and TRBJ2-7, with D perhaps matching TRBD2 (6 bases). The CDR3 reads CASSPSGSYYEQYF. The CDR3 bases are TGTGCCAGTAGTCCCTCCGGGAGCTACTACGAGCAGTACTTC.